The subject of this entry is one TCR beta chain. What it binds is unknown. This entry is derived from a study of T cells in Graves' hyperthyroidism and ophthalmopathy. Study-level results: Blood samples included most of the expanded thyroid clonotypes exceeding 0.001.

From RNA transcripts, TCR beta CDR3 regions were amplified. In the first-round RT-PCR of the TCR CDR3, the HTBI primer set was used. Via MiXCR, TCRdb re-called the multiplex PCR reads, giving one row per CDR3 protein. The repertoire holds just under 750,000 distinct CDR3 sequences, with just over 35% as singletons. Extraction of PBMCs used roughly 10 ml of fresh peripheral blood. The sequencing sample was made of blood. The origin of this receptor is a woman between 40 and 55 years old with Graves' hyperthyroidism.

The CDR3 nucleotides read TGTGCCAGCAGCGTAAGAAGTTCAGGGGATCTCAACTATGGCTACACCTTC. It is translated as CASSVRSSGDLNYGYTF. This chain links TRBV9 with TRBJ1-2; D is possibly TRBD1 (6 bases). The V end was cut by 1 base, the J end by 2 bases, with 18 bases between. This CDR3 contains 17 residues. Germline V gene data show CDR1 as SGDLS and CDR2 as YYNGEE.